This TCR beta chain was profiled in a study of human T cells and chemical hapten exposure. Study as a whole: Per-sample TCR yields varied mainly from small pooled library volume differences.

Study-level findings and limits: After DPC sensitization, TCRs above 1 in 1000 frequency showed no change.

The library labeled individual cDNA molecules by adding unique molecular identifiers to them. In the original analysis: From roughly 23,000 to 640,000 TCRs were found per sample, with a median of roughly 89,000. MiXCR was run by TCRdb on the RACE reads, yielding one entry per CDR3 protein. TCRdb's processing, not the authors' own work, is the source of the V and J calls. Of some 78,000 distinct CDR3 sequences listed, over 8.5% were seen once; the top ten hold about 1.4%. This clonotype was picked up many times. Its antigen is not known. Specified time point: healthy volunteer bleed at 6 weeks. Researchers extracted total RNA from unfractionated whole blood. The V gene end was trimmed by 3 bases and the J gene end by 5 bases; junction bases not matched to a gene: 1. The CDR3 loop spans 13 amino acids. Per the germline V gene, CDR1 is KGHSH and CDR2 is LQKENI.

This sequence was found in a male donor in good health. Some clones in this sample may be carry-over from other donors' samples. The chain joins TRBV18 to TRBJ1-5, with TRBD1 matching 7 bases. The sample was whole blood. This CDR3 is CASSPQGDQPQHF. The CDR3 nucleotides read TGTGCCAGCTCACCTCAGGGGGATCAGCCCCAGCATTTT. Together with reference TRBV18 and TRBJ1-5, the CDR3 gives the full variable domain: NAGVMQNPRHLVRRRGQEARLRCSPMKGHSHVYWYRQLPEEGLKFMVYLQKENIIDESGMPKERFSAEFPKEGPSILRIQQVVRGDSAAYFCASSPQGDQPQHFGDGTRLSIL.